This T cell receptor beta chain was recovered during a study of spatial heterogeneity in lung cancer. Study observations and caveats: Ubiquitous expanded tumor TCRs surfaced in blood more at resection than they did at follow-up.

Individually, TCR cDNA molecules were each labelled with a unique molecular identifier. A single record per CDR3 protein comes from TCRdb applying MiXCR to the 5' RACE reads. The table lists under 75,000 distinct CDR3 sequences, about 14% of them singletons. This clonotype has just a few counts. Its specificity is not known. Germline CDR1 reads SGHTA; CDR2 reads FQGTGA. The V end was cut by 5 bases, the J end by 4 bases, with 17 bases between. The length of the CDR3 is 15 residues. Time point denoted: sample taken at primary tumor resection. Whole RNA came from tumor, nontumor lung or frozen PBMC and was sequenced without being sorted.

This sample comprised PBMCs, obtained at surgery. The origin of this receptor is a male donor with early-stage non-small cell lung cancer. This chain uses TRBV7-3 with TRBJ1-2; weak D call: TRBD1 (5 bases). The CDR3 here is CASSPTGPRTYGYTF. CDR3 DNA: TGTGCCAGCAGCCCCACGGGACCGAGAACCTATGGCTACACCTTC.